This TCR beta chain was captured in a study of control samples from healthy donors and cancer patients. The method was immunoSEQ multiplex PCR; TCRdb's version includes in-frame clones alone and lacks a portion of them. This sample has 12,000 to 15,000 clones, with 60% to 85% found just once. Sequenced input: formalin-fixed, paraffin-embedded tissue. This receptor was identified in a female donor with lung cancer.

This CDR3 reads CASSQNGQYNEQFF. The CDR3 nucleotides read TGCGCCAGCAGCCAAAACGGGCAATACAATGAGCAGTTCTTC. V usage is TRBV4-1 and J usage is TRBJ2-1; no firm D call. Germline CDR1 is MGHRA and CDR2 is YSYEKL. Trimming removed 2 bases at V and 4 bases at J, with 9 bases between. The CDR3 contains 14 residues.